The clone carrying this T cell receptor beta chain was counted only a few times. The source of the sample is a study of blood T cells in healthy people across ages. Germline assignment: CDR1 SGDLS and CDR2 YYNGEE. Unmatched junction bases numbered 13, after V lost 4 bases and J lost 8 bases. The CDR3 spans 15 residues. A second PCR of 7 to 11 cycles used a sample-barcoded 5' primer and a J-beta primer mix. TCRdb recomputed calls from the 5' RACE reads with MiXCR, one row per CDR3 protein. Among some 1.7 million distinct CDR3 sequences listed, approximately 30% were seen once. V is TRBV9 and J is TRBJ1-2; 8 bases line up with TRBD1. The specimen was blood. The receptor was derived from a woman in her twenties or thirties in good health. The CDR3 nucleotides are TGTGCCAGCAGCACCCAGGACAGGGAAGGTTGGGGCTACACCTTC. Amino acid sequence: CASSTQDREGWGYTF. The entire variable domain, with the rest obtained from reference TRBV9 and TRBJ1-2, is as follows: DSGVTQTPKHLITATGQRVTLRCSPRSGDLSVYWYQQSLDQGLQFLIQYYNGEERAKGNILERFSAQQFPDLHSELNLSSLELGDSALYFCASSTQDREGWGYTFGSGTRLTVV.